This TCR beta chain comes out of a study of glioma-infiltrating T cells after dendritic cell vaccination (dated by TCRdb to about 2016). For the study in its entirety: A cohort of 15 or so glioblastoma patients from Phase I and II dendritic cell vaccination trials was included, of whom 9 were newly diagnosed and 6 had recurrent disease. The vaccine consisted of monocyte-derived dendritic cells cultured about 7 days with IL-4 and GM-CSF, then pulsed overnight with autologous tumor lysate. Deep sequencing of TCR beta CDR3 regions was used to quantify tumor-infiltrating lymphocyte content and compare tumor and blood repertoires in dendritic cell-vaccinated glioblastoma patients. Between about 2003 and 2012, patients were given autologous tumor lysate-pulsed dendritic cell vaccination. Survival after dendritic cell vaccination was correlated with TCR sequencing metrics, including TIL content and tumor-blood repertoire overlap. Each patient was given three intradermal dendritic cell vaccine injections, spaced two weeks apart, in the arm below the axilla. Study-level results and caveats: The cohort was small and heterogeneous, only a few patients had full blood and tumor sets, and even fewer had initial-recurrent tumor pairs. The TCR overlap response model with three groups was called speculative and said to need prospective validation. No direct relationship between TCR clonality and survival was found, suggesting a diverse polyclonal response may matter. After dendritic cell vaccination, a higher estimated pretreatment TIL content predicted longer time to progression and longer overall survival.

A remark on this clone: Its antigen is not yet known. Nothing much larger sits one base from this clone, and base qualities are not available.

In the paper's terms, the time point label means: after dendritic cell vaccination, including at tumor progression/relapse. Patients were selected for having adequate residual fresh-frozen tumor tissue and more than two years of available survival data. Molecular status otherwise varied across the glioblastoma patients, but none of them carried an isocitrate dehydrogenase mutation. PBMC were collected before vaccination, two weeks after the third vaccination, and at tumor progression if progression occurred. The Qiagen DNeasy Blood extraction Kit was used for extraction of genomic DNA. The CDR3 numbers 15 residues from cysteine through phenylalanine. Of the read, only the CDR3 DNA is kept; its 45 bases are in frame from base 1. V and J are trimmed by 5 bases and 8 bases, and the gene matches miss 12 bases of the junction. For CDR1 and CDR2, the germline V gene lists KGHSH and LQKENI. TCRB CDR3 regions were amplified from about 2 ug genomic DNA, or all available DNA if less, using the immunoSEQ assay. The multiplex PCR relied on 60 forward primers for TCR V beta segments and 13 reverse primers for J beta segments. To estimate reads per starting template, synthetic control templates were spiked into each sample at limiting dilution. The Illumina HiSeq System generated 87 bp sequencing reads. In the paper's pipeline: PCR and sequencing errors were removed by merging closely related sequences with a nearest neighbor algorithm. TCR overlap was defined as the percentage of unique tumor TCR beta sequences that were also found in the peripheral blood of the same patient. TCRdb limited this immuneACCESS table to in-frame rearrangements with V and J called. A share of clones is missing; checked studies link under half to unresolved V genes, and the rest is unexplained. V and J calls and clone size are given by that table; D and trimming were obtained from the DNA. The sample data list 50,000 to 55,000 clones, and 89% of these were observed just once. In total, the top ten clones hold about 5% of the sample.

The TCR sequence derives from a human donor with glioblastoma. Sequenced here: blood, sampled after dendritic cell vaccination. The V gene is TRBV18 and the J gene is TRBJ2-4; TRBD2 agrees with 7 junctional bases. The DNA reads as follows: TGTGCCAGCTCATTGGGCCCGGGACTATTTGACATTCAGTACTTC. Its protein reads: CASSLGPGLFDIQYF.